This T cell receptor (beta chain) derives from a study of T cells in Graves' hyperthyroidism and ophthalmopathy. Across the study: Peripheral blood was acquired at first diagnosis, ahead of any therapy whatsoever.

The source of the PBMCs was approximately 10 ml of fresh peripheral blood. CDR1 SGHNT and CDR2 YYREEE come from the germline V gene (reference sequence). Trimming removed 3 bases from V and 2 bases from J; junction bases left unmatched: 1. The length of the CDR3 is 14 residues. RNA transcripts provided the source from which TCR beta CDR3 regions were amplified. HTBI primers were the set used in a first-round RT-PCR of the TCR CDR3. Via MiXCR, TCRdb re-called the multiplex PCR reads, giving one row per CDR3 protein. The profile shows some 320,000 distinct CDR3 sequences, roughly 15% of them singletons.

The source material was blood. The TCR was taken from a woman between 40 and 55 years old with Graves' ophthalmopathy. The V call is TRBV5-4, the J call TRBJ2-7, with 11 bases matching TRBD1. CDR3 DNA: TGTGCCAGCAGCTCGGACAGGGGGCCCTACGAGCAGTACTTC. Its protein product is CASSSDRGPYEQYF.